This TCR beta chain was captured by sequencing in a study of T-cell reconstitution after alpha-beta-depleted transplantation in children. This sample's TCRbeta library carried unique molecular identifier barcodes. TCRdb re-analysed the PCR reads in MiXCR, keeping a single row per CDR3 protein. The sample has roughly 50,000 distinct CDR3 sequences; roughly 45% are singletons. V dropped 3 bases and J dropped 3 bases, with 8 bases sitting between them. CDR1 is MGHRA and CDR2 is YSYEKL in the germline V gene. This CDR3 contains 13 residues. This receptor was identified in a male patient younger than 18 who had a stem cell transplant for acute lymphoblastic leukemia, so the T cells may come from the graft donor. The V and J genes are TRBV4-1 and TRBJ1-1; D gene unclear. Sample: PBMCs, mostly from graft donor cells, taken 360 days after TCRalphabeta/CD19-depleted stem cell transplant. For the CDR3, the DNA is TGCGCCAGCAGCCAGACCTGGGACACTGAAGCTTTCTTT. Translating it yields CASSQTWDTEAFF.